Listed below are T cell receptor beta chains from one sample, sequenced in a study of blood T cell repertoires in COVID-19. Using immunoSEQ multiplex PCR, the repertoire was profiled, and TCRdb retains in-frame clones only, with some absent. The data contain about 240,000 clones, roughly 85% of them singletons. The sample taken for sequencing was peripheral blood. The receptors were sampled from a woman younger than 35 with acute or convalescent COVID-19. The CDR3 runs from the conserved cysteine through the conserved F or W. A D gene is named only where the DNA matches it firmly. The size field is filled for only some rows; it gives once, few, many or a size class.

v_gene	d_gene	abundance	j_gene	CDR3aa	CDR3nt
TRBV6-5	TRBD1	NA	TRBJ2-1	CASSTGGRRYNEQFF	TGTGCCAGCAGTACAGGGGGCCGTCGGTACAATGAGCAGTTCTTC
TRBV28	NA	NA	TRBJ1-5	CASSLMRYGGNQPQHF	TGTGCCAGCAGTTTAATGCGGTATGGAGGCAATCAGCCCCAGCATTTT
TRBV7-9	TRBD2	NA	TRBJ2-5	CASRSRKGLANDQETQYF	TGTGCCAGCAGATCCCGAAAGGGACTAGCGAATGACCAAGAGACCCAGTACTTC
TRBV15	TRBD2	NA	TRBJ2-5	CATGTSQQETQYF	TGTGCCACGGGGACTAGTCAACAAGAGACCCAGTACTTC
TRBV28	NA	NA	TRBJ2-7	CASGTSSYEQYF	TGTGCCAGCGGGACATCCTCCTACGAGCAGTACTTC
TRBV4-3	NA	NA	TRBJ1-1	CASSYGLMNTEAFF	TGCGCCAGCAGCTATGGACTGATGAACACTGAAGCTTTCTTT
TRBV13	TRBD2	NA	TRBJ2-3	CASSLNGRSDTQYF	TGTGCCAGCAGCTTAAACGGGAGGTCAGATACGCAGTATTTT
TRBV20-1	TRBD2	NA	TRBJ2-7	CSASGAGDSGSVYEQYF	TGCAGTGCTAGTGGGGCGGGGGATAGCGGGAGCGTCTACGAGCAGTACTTC
TRBV18	TRBD2	once	TRBJ2-5	CASSERGTSGSLKTQYF	TGTGCCAGCTCCGAACGAGGGACTAGCGGGAGCTTGAAGACCCAGTACTTC
TRBV27	NA	NA	TRBJ2-2	CASSWSGNTGELFF	TGTGCCAGCAGTTGGTCAGGGAACACCGGGGAGCTGTTTTTT
TRBV19	NA	NA	TRBJ2-1	CASSLKPYNEQFF	TGTGCCAGTAGTTTAAAGCCCTACAATGAGCAGTTCTTC
TRBV28	TRBD1	few	TRBJ1-1	CASSAWTGGTEAFF	TGTGCCAGCAGTGCATGGACAGGGGGGACTGAAGCTTTCTTT
TRBV11-2	TRBD1	NA	TRBJ1-3	CASSAGSGDRGRNTIYF	TGTGCCAGCAGCGCGGGCAGCGGGGACAGGGGTCGAAACACCATATATTTT
TRBV7-2	NA	NA	TRBJ1-5	CASSTRGGFGNNQPQHF	TGTGCCAGCAGCACTAGGGGGGGGTTTGGCAACAATCAGCCCCAGCATTTT
TRBV7-2	TRBD2	NA	TRBJ2-2	CASSPRLAGGKNTGELFF	TGTGCCAGCAGCCCACGACTAGCGGGAGGGAAAAACACCGGGGAGCTGTTTTTT
TRBV7-2	NA	NA	TRBJ1-5	CASSPTGSNQPQHF	TGTGCCAGCAGCCCAACAGGAAGCAATCAGCCCCAGCATTTT
TRBV27	NA	few	TRBJ2-3	CASSSTVVFDTQYF	TGTGCCAGCAGTTCGACTGTAGTTTTTGATACGCAGTATTTT
TRBV7-2	TRBD1	NA	TRBJ1-2	CASSRQGAVHGYTF	TGTGCCAGCAGCAGACAGGGGGCGGTTCATGGCTACACCTTC
TRBV19	NA	few	TRBJ2-6	CASSSLVGTGANVLTF	TGTGCCAGTAGTTCACTAGTAGGGACTGGGGCCAACGTCCTGACTTTC
TRBV15	NA	NA	TRBJ2-1	CATSRLTTYNEQFF	TGTGCCACCAGCAGATTAACTACCTACAATGAGCAGTTCTTC
TRBV28	TRBD1	NA	TRBJ2-1	CASSPGQNNEQFF	TGTGCCAGCAGTCCGGGACAGAACAATGAGCAGTTCTTC
TRBV5-5	NA	NA	TRBJ2-2	CASSPPGTPHTGELFF	TGTGCCAGCAGCCCTCCCGGGACTCCTCACACCGGGGAGCTGTTTTTT
TRBV5-1	TRBD1	NA	TRBJ2-7	CASSWGQGREQYF	TGCGCCAGCAGCTGGGGACAGGGGCGCGAGCAGTACTTC
TRBV3-1/TRBV3-2	TRBD2	NA	TRBJ2-1	CASSQDRTSGREFF	TGTGCCAGCAGCCAAGATAGAACTAGCGGGAGGGAGTTCTTC
TRBV7-2	TRBD1	NA	TRBJ2-1	CASRYGQAEYNEQFF	TGTGCCAGCAGATACGGACAGGCGGAATACAATGAGCAGTTCTTC
TRBV6-2/TRBV6-3	NA	NA	TRBJ2-7	CASSTQGRGSYEQYF	TGTGCCAGCAGTACCCAGGGCAGGGGCTCCTACGAGCAGTACTTC
TRBV4-2	TRBD2	few	TRBJ2-3	CASSQDLAGGIISTDTQYF	TGTGCCAGCAGCCAAGATCTCGCGGGAGGTATAATAAGCACAGATACGCAGTATTTT
TRBV19	TRBD1	few	TRBJ1-1	CASSLGQMNTEAFF	TGTGCCAGTAGTCTGGGACAGATGAACACTGAAGCTTTCTTT
TRBV19	TRBD1	many	TRBJ1-6	CASSKGQGGSYNSPLHF	TGTGCCAGTAGCAAAGGACAGGGAGGCTCCTATAATTCACCCCTCCACTTT
TRBV6-1	NA	NA	TRBJ2-4	CASSEEGLAKNIQYF	TGTGCCAGCAGTGAAGAGGGACTAGCCAAAAACATTCAGTACTTC
TRBV5-4	NA	NA	TRBJ2-3	CASSPGVEGPSTDTQYF	TGTGCCAGCAGCCCGGGGGTTGAGGGCCCCAGCACAGATACGCAGTATTTT
TRBV7-3	TRBD2	NA	TRBJ2-5	CASSPGLAGETQYF	TGTGCCAGCAGCCCGGGACTAGCCGGAGAGACCCAGTACTTC